This paragraph reports one T cell receptor (beta chain). It lacks a known antigen. No quality values exist for individual bases; no much larger clone is one base distant. Ficoll-Paque density gradient centrifugation was used to isolate PBMCs. The CDR3 goes from the cysteine to the phenylalanine over 16 residues. CDR3 DNA only is kept here, 48 bases in frame from base 1. After removal of 3 bases from V and 2 bases from J, the junction retains 7 bases not matched to a gene. CDR1 and CDR2, per the germline V gene, are SGHAT and FQNNGV. This entry belongs to a study of T-cell memory formation after mild COVID-19 (dated by TCRdb to about 2021). Regarding the research as a whole: TCR sequence clusters from the two donors were largely donor specific. Two young, previously healthy adult volunteers, one female and one male, were included in the cohort. T-cell clones expanding and contracting after mild COVID-19 in a couple of donors were tracked by longitudinal TCRalpha and TCRbeta repertoire sequencing. General findings and caveats noted by the study authors: Some responding clones were found in pre-infection memory, which suggests that pre-existing cross-reactive memory T cells took part in the SARS-CoV-2 response. Clones that contracted from day 15 to 85 showed balanced CD4/CD8 phenotypes, whereas a second wave of clones that expanded from day 15 to 37 leaned towards CD4+. Only a couple of mild cases were covered in the study, and larger cohorts including severe cases with pre-infection samples were considered necessary. SARS-CoV-2 specificity of the second-wave clones peaking on day 37 was not confirmed. Contracting CD4+ clones were found mainly in CM and EM memory subsets, while CD8+ clones were enriched in EMRA.

Sequencing used an Illumina NovaSeq 6000. TCRalpha and TCRbeta cDNA libraries were built by 5'RACE with constant-segment primers, adding sample barcodes and unique molecular identifiers. RNA was extracted from every sample with Trizol reagent. Amplification of the libraries took two PCR steps, and the second step added a second sample barcode plus Illumina TruSeq adapters. The libraries were sequenced on an Illumina NovaSeq using 2 x 150 bp paired-end reads. The original methods were these. Demultiplexing of reads and collapsing into UMI-guided consensus sequences were performed with migec v1.2.7. Using mixcr v2.1.11, UMI consensuses were aligned to TRA and TRB V and J templates and then assembled into clonotypes. Clonotypes were classified as expanded or contracted when called significant by both edgeR and NoisET, with noise models trained on biological replicates. For edgeR calls, the cutoffs were a false discovery rate-adjusted p below 0.01 and a log2 fold-change threshold of 1. As an exploratory analysis of dynamics, PCA with hierarchical clustering was applied to max-normalized trajectories of the 1000 most abundant clonotypes. Separately sequenced CD4+ and CD8+ repertoires were used to assign a CD4 or CD8 phenotype to each responding clone. In-frame beta chains were kept once TCRdb had trimmed the public reads at Q25 with fastp and called clones with MiXCR. Rows with one shared CDR3 protein collapse into an entry with the most common genes and DNA. These V and J calls derive from TCRdb rather than the authors' analysis. Across this sample there are hundreds of thousands of distinct CDR3 sequences, with nearly 25% seen only once. In total, the top ten clones hold 9.5% to 15% of the sample.

This sequence originates from an adult woman who had mild COVID-19 (a few samples of this study predate the infection). The sample titles of this study are shuffled in the database, so cell type and time point are left out; the donor was told from shared clones. Recombination connected TRBV11-2 to TRBJ2-1; the junction holds 7 bases that match TRBD1. The material sequenced was PBMCs or a T cell subset sorted from them (not recorded which). The sequenced DNA: TGTGCCAGCAGCTTTGGGTTGGGGACAGCCTACAATGAGCAGTTCTTC. Its translation reads: CASSFGLGTAYNEQFF.